This passage covers 2 T cell receptor beta chains from one sample sequenced in a study of Ad26.COV2.S vaccination and SARS-CoV-2 variants. Regarding treatment: around 19 received Ad26.COV2.S at low or high dose, single or two shots; roughly five received placebo; per-sample allocation not given. Day 63 after the first injection of vaccine or placebo was the sampling time. Some clones are missing from TCRdb's copy, which holds only in-frame ones; the method was immunoSEQ multiplex PCR. This sample has 290,000 or so clones; approximately 89% occur once, and the top ten carry 2.5% to 3.5%. Sample: peripheral blood, taken in a trial of Ad26.COV2.S vaccine versus placebo. These receptors originate from a person aged 18-65 years who received the Ad26.COV2.S COVID-19 vaccine or a placebo.

The V and J genes are TRBV6-5 and TRBJ2-7; D call uncertain. V gave up 7 bases and J gave up 6 bases, with 10 bases separating them. Germline-derived CDR1 and CDR2 are MNHEY and SVGAGI. The CDR3 has 11 residues. CDR3 protein: CASTRRGEQYF. CDR3 DNA: TGTGCCAGCACCCGGCGAGGCGAGCAGTACTTC.

This chain's CDR3 is CASSQEHRDNSPLHF. The CDR3 DNA reads TGTGCCAGCAGCCAAGAGCACCGGGATAATTCACCCCTCCACTTT. The V call is TRBV3-1 (or the pseudogene TRBV3-2), the J call TRBJ1-6; D not certain. The CDR3 runs to 15 residues. V lost 0 bases to trimming and J lost 5 bases, with 8 bases between them. Germline V gene data show CDR1 as LGHDT and CDR2 as YNNKEL (reference sequence).